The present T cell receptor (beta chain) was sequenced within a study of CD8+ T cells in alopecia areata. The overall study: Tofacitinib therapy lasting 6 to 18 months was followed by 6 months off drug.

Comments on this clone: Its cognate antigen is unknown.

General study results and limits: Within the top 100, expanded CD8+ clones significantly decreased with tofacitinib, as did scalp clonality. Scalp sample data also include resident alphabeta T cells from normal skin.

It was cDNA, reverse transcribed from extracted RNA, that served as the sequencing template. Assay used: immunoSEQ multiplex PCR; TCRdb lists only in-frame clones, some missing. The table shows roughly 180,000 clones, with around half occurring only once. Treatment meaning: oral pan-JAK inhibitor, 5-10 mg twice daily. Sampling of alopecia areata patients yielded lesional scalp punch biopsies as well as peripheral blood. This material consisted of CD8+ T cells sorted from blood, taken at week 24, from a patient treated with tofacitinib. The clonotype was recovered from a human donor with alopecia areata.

CDR3 sequence: CSVAGGAPSYEQYF. In DNA, the CDR3 is TGCAGCGTTGCCGGCGGGGCCCCCTCCTACGAGCAGTACTTC. V gene TRBV29-1 combines with J gene TRBJ2-7; the D gene is possibly TRBD2 (6 bases). With 4 bases removed from V and 0 bases from J, the gap between germline ends came to 13 bases. Germline CDR1 reads SQVTM; CDR2 reads ANQGSEA. The CDR3 has 14 residues.